The 4 T cell receptor beta chains below come from one sample, sequenced in a study of T cell changes during pregnancy in multiple sclerosis. The table came from immunoSEQ multiplex PCR; TCRdb's copy has only in-frame clones and leaves some out. The sample lists under 30,000 clones, more than 90% seen once, with around 9.2% in the top ten. The sequencing used CD8+ T cells from peripheral blood mononuclear cells, collected in the third trimester of pregnancy. These receptors were collected from a female donor in good health, enrolled as a control in a pregnancy study.

The rearrangement uses TRBV10-3 and TRBJ2-3, with D possibly TRBD1 on 5 matching bases. The V end lost 0 bases, the J end lost 0 bases, and 16 bases lay between the germline ends. The CDR3 is made up of 18 amino acids. Germline V gene sequence: CDR1 ENHRY, CDR2 SYGVKD. The CDR3 DNA reads as TGTGCCATCAGTGAGTCGTTTCGGGCAGGACATAGCACAGATACGCAGTATTTT. It translates to CAISESFRAGHSTDTQYF.

The V and J genes are TRBV6-5 and TRBJ1-1, with TRBD1 identical over 7 bases. With 11 bases clipped from V and 2 bases from J, the junction kept 11 bases outside the gene matches. Germline lookup yields CDR1 MNHEY and CDR2 SVGAGI. The CDR3 has 14 amino acids. In nucleotides, the CDR3 is TGTGCCTCCCAGAAGACAGGGCGAAACACTGAAGCTTTCTTT. Its translation: CASQKTGRNTEAFF.

The V call is TRBV6-4, the J call TRBJ2-1; weak D call: TRBD1 (6 bases). Trimming removed 2 bases from V and 1 base from J, with 9 bases in between. The CDR3 runs 15 residues. Germline V gene data show CDR1 as MRHNA and CDR2 as SNTAGT. CDR3 in amino acids: CASSDGQGSYNEQFF. The CDR3 nucleotides read TGTGCCAGCAGTGACGGGCAGGGGTCCTACAATGAGCAGTTCTTC.

The gene calls are TRBV11-3 and TRBJ2-2; TRBD2 matches at 14 bases. Germline lookup yields CDR1 SGHNT and CDR2 YENEEA. CDR3 length equals 16 residues. Trimming at V came to 2 bases and at J to 6 bases, leaving 2 bases not matched to a gene. This CDR3 is CASSLQTSGRAGELFF. The CDR3 DNA reads as TGTGCCAGCAGCTTACAGACTAGCGGGAGGGCCGGGGAGCTGTTTTTT.